Described below is a single TCR beta chain sequence and its context. Germline V lookup: CDR1 MNHNY, CDR2 SVGAGI (reference sequence). The CDR3 totals 15 residues. The V segment lost 5 bases and the J segment 6 bases; nucleotides outside the gene matches: 3. The data were taken from a study of blood T cell repertoires in COVID-19. Whole-study context: From the United States, Italy and Spain came samples of acute and convalescent COVID-19. The cDNA or gDNA used as material had been derived from T cells, B-cell-depleted T cells, or PBMCs.

Authors' processing steps: Amplification from reference gene primers served as the basis for estimated nucleated cell counts. The protocol was immunoSEQ multiplex PCR, while the TCRdb copy is restricted to in-frame clones and leaves out a portion. Clonal size and the V and J genes are those of that table, whereas D and trimming came from the DNA. The sample records about 190,000 clones, around four fifths being singletons. Source material: peripheral blood. The chain joins TRBV6-6 to TRBJ2-1; 14 bases fit TRBD2. The clonotype comes from an older woman with active or convalescent COVID-19. This CDR3 reads CASSPTSGRVNEQFF. The DNA of the CDR3 is TGTGCCAGCAGTCCGACTAGCGGGAGGGTCAATGAGCAGTTCTTC.